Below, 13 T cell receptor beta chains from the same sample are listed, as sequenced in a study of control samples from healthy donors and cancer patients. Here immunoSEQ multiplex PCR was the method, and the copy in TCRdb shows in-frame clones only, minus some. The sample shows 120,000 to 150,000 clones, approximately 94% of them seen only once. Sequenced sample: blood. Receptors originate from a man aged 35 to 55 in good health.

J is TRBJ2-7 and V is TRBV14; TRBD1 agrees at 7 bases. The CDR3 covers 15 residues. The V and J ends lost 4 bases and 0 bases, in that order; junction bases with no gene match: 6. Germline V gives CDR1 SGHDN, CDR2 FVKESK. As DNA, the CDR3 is TGTGCCAGCAGCCGATTTTCAGGGGGCTCCTACGAGCAGTACTTC. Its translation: CASSRFSGGSYEQYF.

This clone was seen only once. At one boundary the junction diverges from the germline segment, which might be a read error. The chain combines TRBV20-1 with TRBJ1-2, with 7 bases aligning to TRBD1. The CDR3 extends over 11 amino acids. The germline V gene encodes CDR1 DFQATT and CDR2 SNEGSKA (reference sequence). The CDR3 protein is CSASPLDRALF. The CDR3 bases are TGCAGTGCTAGCCCGCTCGACAGGGCCCTGTTT.

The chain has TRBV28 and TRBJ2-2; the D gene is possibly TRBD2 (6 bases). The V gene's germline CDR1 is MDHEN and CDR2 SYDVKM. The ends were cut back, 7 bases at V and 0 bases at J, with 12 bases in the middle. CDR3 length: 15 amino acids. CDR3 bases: TGTGCCAGCACATTCCCTAGCGCGAACACCGGGGAGCTGTTTTTT. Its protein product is CASTFPSANTGELFF.

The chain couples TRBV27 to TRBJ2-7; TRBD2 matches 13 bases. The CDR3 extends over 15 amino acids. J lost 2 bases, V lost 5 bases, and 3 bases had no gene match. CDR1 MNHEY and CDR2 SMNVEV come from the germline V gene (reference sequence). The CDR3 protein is CASSIGTSGTYEQYF. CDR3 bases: TGTGCCAGCAGTATCGGGACTAGCGGGACCTACGAGCAGTACTTC.

In DNA, the CDR3 is TGTGCAAGTCGCTTAGTTTCGCAGCACACAGATACGCAGTATTTT. Translation: CASRLVSQHTDTQYF. V usage is TRBV12-2 and J usage is TRBJ2-3. TRBV12-2 is an annotated pseudogene. This CDR3 region has 15 residues.

The CDR3 coding sequence is TGTGCCAGCAGTTACAACTCACCCCTCCACTTT. It is translated as CASSYNSPLHF. The chain employs TRBV28 and TRBJ1-6; D is unclear. The CDR3 is 11 amino acids. V shed 4 bases and J shed 10 bases, with 5 bases lying between them. Germline lookup yields CDR1 MDHEN and CDR2 SYDVKM.

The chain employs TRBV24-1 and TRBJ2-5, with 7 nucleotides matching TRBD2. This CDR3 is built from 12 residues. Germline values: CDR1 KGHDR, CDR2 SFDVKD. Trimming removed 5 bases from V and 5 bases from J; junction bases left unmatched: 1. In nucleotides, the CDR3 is TGTGCCACCAGTGTGGGGGGGGAGACCCAGTACTTC. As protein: CATSVGGETQYF.

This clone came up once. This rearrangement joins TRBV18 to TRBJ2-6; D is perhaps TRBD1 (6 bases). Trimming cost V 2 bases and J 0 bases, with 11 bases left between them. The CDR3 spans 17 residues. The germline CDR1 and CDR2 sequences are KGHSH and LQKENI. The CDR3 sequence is CASSPMTGGSGANVLTF. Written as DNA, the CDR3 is TGTGCCAGCTCACCAATGACAGGCGGCTCTGGGGCCAACGTCCTGACTTTC. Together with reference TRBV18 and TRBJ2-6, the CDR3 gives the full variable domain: NAGVMQNPRHLVRRRGQEARLRCSPMKGHSHVYWYRQLPEEGLKFMVYLQKENIIDESGMPKERFSAEFPKEGPSILRIQQVVRGDSAAYFCASSPMTGGSGANVLTFGAGSRLTVL.

In nucleotides, the CDR3 is TGTGCCAGCAGCTCTCCAGGTGGTAGCTGGAACACCGGGGAGCTGTTTTTT. Translating gives CASSSPGGSWNTGELFF. The chain employs TRBV7-6 and TRBJ2-2; D is unresolved. The length of the CDR3 is 17 residues. Germline CDR1 SGHVS, CDR2 FNYEAQ. V was trimmed by 4 bases and J by 1 base, leaving 16 bases between them.

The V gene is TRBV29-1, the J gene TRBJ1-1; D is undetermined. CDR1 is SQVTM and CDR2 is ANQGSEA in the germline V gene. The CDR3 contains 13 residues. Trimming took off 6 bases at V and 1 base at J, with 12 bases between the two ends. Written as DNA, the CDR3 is TGCAGCGTCGGACGGTCTGCGAACACTGAAGCTTTCTTT. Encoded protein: CSVGRSANTEAFF. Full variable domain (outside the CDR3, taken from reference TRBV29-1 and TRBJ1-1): SAVISQKPSRDICQRGTSLTIQCQVDSQVTMMFWYRQQPGQSLTLIATANQGSEATYESGFVIDKFPISRPNLTFSTLTVSNMSPEDSSIYLCSVGRSANTEAFFGQGTRLTVV.

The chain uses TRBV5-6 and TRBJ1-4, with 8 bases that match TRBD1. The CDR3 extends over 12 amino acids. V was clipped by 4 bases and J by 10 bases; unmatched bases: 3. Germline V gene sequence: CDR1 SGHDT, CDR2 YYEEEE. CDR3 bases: TGTGCCAGCAGCCCAGGGGGCGGAAAACTGTTTTTT. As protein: CASSPGGGKLFF.

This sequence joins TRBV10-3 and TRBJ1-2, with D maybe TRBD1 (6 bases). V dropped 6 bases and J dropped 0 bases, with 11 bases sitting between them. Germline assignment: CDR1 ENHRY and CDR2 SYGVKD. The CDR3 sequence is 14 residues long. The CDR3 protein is CAIRLDSSNYGYTF. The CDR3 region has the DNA TGTGCCATCAGATTGGACAGTTCTAACTATGGCTACACCTTC.

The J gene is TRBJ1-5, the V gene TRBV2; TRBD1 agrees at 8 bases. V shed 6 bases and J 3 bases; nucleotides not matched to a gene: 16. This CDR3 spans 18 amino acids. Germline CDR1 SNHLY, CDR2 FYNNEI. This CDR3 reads CASSPSPARQGPNQPQHF. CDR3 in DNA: TGTGCCAGCAGCCCCTCCCCCGCCCGACAGGGGCCCAATCAGCCCCAGCATTTT.